Presented here are 21 T cell receptor beta chains from one specimen sequenced in a study of identical twins. TCRdb analysed the 5' RACE reads with MiXCR anew, one entry per CDR3 protein. The data show roughly 1,500,000 distinct CDR3 sequences, less than 35% seen once. Sequencing was performed on cord blood. The receptors originated from a newborn girl in good health.

This chain uses TRBV7-9 with TRBJ1-2; D gene ambiguous. The CDR3 is 13 residues long. Germline V CDR1 and CDR2: SEHNR, FQNEAQ (reference sequence). With 7 bases removed from V and 3 bases from J, the gap between germline ends came to 12 bases. The CDR3 DNA sequence: TGTGCCAGCACCCAGAGGCAGGACTATGGCTACACCTTC. This encodes CASTQRQDYGYTF.

V gene TRBV9 combines with J gene TRBJ2-7; D is possibly TRBD2 (5 bases). The ends were cut back, 2 bases at V and 3 bases at J, with 15 bases in the middle. Germline CDR1 SGDLS, CDR2 YYNGEE. This CDR3 is 15 amino acids long. The CDR3 sequence: CASSVLLDLRYEQYF. The CDR3 DNA reads TGTGCCAGCAGCGTTCTACTAGACCTCCGCTACGAGCAGTACTTC.

This clonotype showed up just a few times. The CDR3 sequence: CSARSISGFITDTQYF. CDR3 nucleotide sequence: TGCAGTGCTAGATCTATTAGCGGCTTCATCACAGATACGCAGTATTTT. The rearrangement links TRBV20-1 to TRBJ2-3, with D possibly being TRBD2 (6 bases). V lost 2 bases, J lost 2 bases, and 17 bases lay in between. This CDR3 is 16 amino acids long. Germline values: CDR1 DFQATT, CDR2 SNEGSKA (reference sequence).

The table lists this clonotype with a few counts. The chain recombines TRBV10-1 with TRBJ2-1; D ambiguous. The CDR3 spans 13 residues. Germline CDR1 and CDR2: WNHNN and SYGVQD (reference sequence). V was clipped by 3 bases and J by 2 bases, with 5 bases between them. CDR3 region: CASSDNPYNEQFF. For the CDR3, the DNA is TGCGCCAGCAGTGATAACCCCTACAATGAGCAGTTCTTC.

The chain links TRBV5-6 to TRBJ2-5, with D uncertain. Germline CDR1 reads SGHDT; CDR2 reads YYEEEE. The V and J ends lost 1 base and 5 bases respectively, with 12 bases between them. CDR3 length: 14 amino acids. CDR3: CASSLRSRLETQYF. The CDR3 nucleotides are TGTGCCAGCAGCTTGAGAAGTAGATTGGAGACCCAGTACTTC.

This clonotype has just a few counts. This chain connects TRBV10-3 to TRBJ2-5; 8 bases line up with TRBD2. Germline V CDR1 and CDR2: ENHRY, SYGVKD. The CDR3 sequence is 15 residues long. V shed 2 bases, J shed 5 bases, and the junction held 7 bases outside the gene matches. CDR3 in DNA: TGTGCCATCAGTGAGACAGGGAAGCGGGAGGAGACCCAGTACTTC. This encodes CAISETGKREETQYF.

Notes on this clonotype: At one end, the junction sequence differs from germline, possibly due to a read error. The chain links TRBV14 to TRBJ2-7, with 9 bases matching TRBD2. The CDR3 spans 14 residues. Germline CDR1 SGHDN, CDR2 FVKESK. CDR3 DNA sequence: TGTGCCAGCACCCAAGCGGGGGGACCCTACGAGCAGTACTTC. It specifies CASTQAGGPYEQYF.

The V gene is TRBV20-1, the J gene TRBJ2-7; D possibly uses TRBD1 or TRBD2 (6 bases each). The CDR3 has 12 residues. Germline CDR1 and CDR2: DFQATT and SNEGSKA (reference sequence). Trimming stripped 5 bases from V and 12 bases from J, with 20 bases between. CDR3 amino acids: CSARPPGGGLYF. As DNA, the CDR3 is TGCAGTGCTCGTCCGCCTGGTGGGGGGCTGTACTTC.

This clonotype was counted at least ten times. The chain links TRBV7-9 to TRBJ2-5; no reliable D call. The germline gives CDR1 SEHNR, CDR2 FQNEAQ (reference sequence). The CDR3 consists of 15 residues. Trimming took 2 bases from V and 4 from J, leaving 14 bases between them. CDR3 in amino acids: CASSLFLMNGETQYF. The CDR3 DNA is TGTGCCAGCAGCTTATTTCTGATGAACGGAGAGACCCAGTACTTC.

This clonotype was recorded a few times. This rearrangement joins TRBV7-2 to TRBJ2-3; 8 bases match TRBD2. Trimming at V came to 5 bases and at J to 2 bases, leaving 6 bases not matched to a gene. The V gene's germline CDR1 is SGHTA and CDR2 FQGNSA. CDR3 length equals 15 residues. The DNA of the CDR3 is TGTGCCAGCAGCACCTGGACTAGCCACACAGATACGCAGTATTTT. This gives the protein CASSTWTSHTDTQYF.

The chain uses TRBV7-9 and TRBJ1-5; TRBD1 matches at 9 bases. The germline V gene has CDR1 SEHNR and CDR2 FQNEAQ (reference sequence). The CDR3 totals 17 residues. V lost 7 bases and J lost 4; bases outside the gene matches: 14. The CDR3 nucleotides are TGTGCCAGCACCCTAATGCGGGCGGGACAGGGTAATCAGCCCCAGCATTTT. It encodes CASTLMRAGQGNQPQHF.

The rearrangement links TRBV3-1 to TRBJ2-7; 7 bases fit TRBD1. Germline lookup yields CDR1 LGHDT and CDR2 YNNKEL (reference sequence). The CDR3 sequence is 15 residues long. The V segment lost 2 bases and the J segment 5 bases; nucleotides outside the gene matches: 9. In DNA form, the CDR3 reads TGTGCCAGCAGCCAACGATGGCTACAGGGGAACGAGCAGTACTTC. Translating gives CASSQRWLQGNEQYF.

This chain uses TRBV12-3 or TRBV12-4 with TRBJ2-1; no firm D call. Judging by the DNA end, TRBJ2-7 fits better; the J call may be wrong. This CDR3 comprises 15 residues. Here the CDR3 reads CASSLGVGSYNEQYF. The CDR3 nucleotides read TGTGCCAGCAGTTTAGGGGTAGGAAGCTACAATGAGCAGTACTTC.

Many counts were recorded for this clonotype. This rearrangement joins TRBV20-1 to TRBJ1-2; TRBD1 is a possible D gene (6 bases). CDR1 and CDR2 (germline): DFQATT, SNEGSKA (reference sequence). This CDR3 comprises 12 residues. V was pared by 0 bases and J by 8 bases, with 10 bases between. CDR3 sequence reads: CSARDSGEGYTF. CDR3 nucleotides: TGCAGTGCTAGAGATTCAGGGGAGGGCTACACCTTC.

V gene TRBV3-1 combines with J gene TRBJ1-4; D uncertain. Germline values: CDR1 LGHDT, CDR2 YNNKEL (reference sequence). V lost 0 bases, J lost 8 bases, and 10 bases lay in between. This CDR3 region has 14 residues. CDR3 nucleotide sequence: TGTGCCAGCAGCCAAGATGTGGCAACCGAAAAACTGTTTTTT. Protein: CASSQDVATEKLFF. The variable domain in full, with the rest retrieved from reference TRBV3-1 and TRBJ1-4, is DTAVSQTPKYLVTQMGNDKSIKCEQNLGHDTMYWYKQDSKKFLKIMFSYNNKELIINETVPNRFSPKSPDKAHLNLHINSLELGDSAVYFCASSQDVATEKLFFGSGTQLSVL.

This clonotype was counted between two and nine times. The DNA for the CDR3 is TGCAGTGCGAGGACAGGGGCGATAACAGATACGCAGTATTTT. Translation: CSARTGAITDTQYF. The chain couples TRBV20-1 to TRBJ2-3; 9 bases agree with TRBD1. The CDR3 runs to 14 residues. V was clipped by 6 bases and J by 3 bases; unmatched bases: 7. Germline CDR1 DFQATT, CDR2 SNEGSKA (reference sequence).

This clonotype was observed once. This chain connects TRBV5-1 to TRBJ1-3; D is undetermined. CDR3 length: 15 residues. The germline V and J ends were trimmed by 4 bases and 0 bases, with 11 bases remaining between them. CDR1 is SGHRS and CDR2 is YFSETQ in the germline V gene. CDR3 residues: CASSPHGDSGNTIYF. DNA of the CDR3: TGCGCCAGCAGCCCCCACGGGGACTCTGGAAACACCATATATTTT.

The V call is TRBV27, the J call TRBJ2-7, with TRBD2 matching 8 bases. V lost 0 bases to trimming and J lost 2 bases; unmatched junction nucleotides: 6. CDR1 is MNHEY, CDR2 SMNVEV, per germline (reference sequence). The CDR3 sequence is 16 residues long. CDR3 DNA sequence: TGTGCCAGCAGTTTATCGTTGCGGGAGGTAACCTACGAGCAGTACTTC. Translation gives CASSLSLREVTYEQYF.

This chain links TRBV5-1 with TRBJ2-3; 9 positions agree with TRBD2. Germline CDR1 SGHRS, CDR2 YFSETQ. The CDR3 extends over 16 amino acids. Trimming cost V 3 bases and J 2 bases; bases outside gene matches: 7. For the CDR3, the DNA is TGCGCCAGCAGCTCCGGGACTAGCTTCCCCACAGATACGCAGTATTTT. Encoded protein: CASSSGTSFPTDTQYF.

The chain is built from TRBV12-3 or TRBV12-4 and TRBJ2-1; D may be TRBD1 or TRBD2 (5 bases each). V was trimmed by 2 bases and J by 10 bases, leaving 15 bases between them. The length of the CDR3 is 14 residues. DNA for the CDR3: TGTGCCAGCAGTTTAAGAAGATCGGGACGGGAGCAGTTCTTC. Translating it yields CASSLRRSGREQFF.

This chain uses TRBV2 with TRBJ2-2; D remains ambiguous. Per germline, CDR1 SNHLY and CDR2 FYNNEI. There are 15 residues in the CDR3. V lost 3 bases and J 5 bases, leaving 13 bases between the germline ends. CDR3 nucleotides: TGTGCCAGCAGTGAGAGGCAGCTCTTAACCGGGGAGCTGTTTTTT. This translates into CASSERQLLTGELFF.